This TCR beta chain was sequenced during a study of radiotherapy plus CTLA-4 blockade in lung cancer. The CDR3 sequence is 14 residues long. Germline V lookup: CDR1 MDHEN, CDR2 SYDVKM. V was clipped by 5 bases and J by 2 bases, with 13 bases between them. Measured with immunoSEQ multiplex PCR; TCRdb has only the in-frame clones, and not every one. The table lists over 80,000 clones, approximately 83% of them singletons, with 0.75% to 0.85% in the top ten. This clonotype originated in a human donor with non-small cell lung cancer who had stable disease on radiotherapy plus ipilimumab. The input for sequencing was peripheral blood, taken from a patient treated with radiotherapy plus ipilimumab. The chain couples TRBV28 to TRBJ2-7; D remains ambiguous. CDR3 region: CASSPHSITYEQYF. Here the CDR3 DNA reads TGTGCCAGCAGTCCTCATAGCATAACCTACGAGCAGTACTTC.